This is a list of T cell receptor beta chains from one sample in a study of blood T cell repertoires in COVID-19. Sequenced by immunoSEQ multiplex PCR; TCRdb stores in-frame clones only, minus some. The sample includes about 270,000 clones, under 90% seen only once; the top ten take more than 8%. The sequenced sample was peripheral blood. All receptors derive from a woman aged 45 to 65 who had recovered from COVID-19. CDR3s include the opening cysteine and the closing phenylalanine or tryptophan. Fields, in order: V gene, clone size, J gene, D gene, CDR3 protein, CDR3 DNA. A D gene is named only where the DNA matches it firmly. Where a row states a size, it is once, few, many or the class of an expanded clone; other rows omit it.

TRBV6-5,-,TRBJ1-1,-,CASRQGIPNTEAFF,TGTGCCAGCAGACAGGGTATTCCTAACACTGAAGCTTTCTTT
TRBV11-3,few,TRBJ2-1,-,CASSFFGASDYNEQFF,TGTGCCAGCAGCTTTTTCGGGGCTAGCGACTACAATGAGCAGTTCTTC
TRBV7-2,-,TRBJ1-3,-,CASSLLTGQSGSTIYF,TGTGCCAGCAGCCTCCTGACGGGACAAAGTGGAAGCACCATATATTTT
TRBV5-6,-,TRBJ1-1,-,CASSPGGWGDTEAFF,TGTGCCAGCAGCCCCGGCGGATGGGGGGACACTGAAGCTTTCTTT
TRBV6-6,once,TRBJ2-4,-,CASRPGGGLNIQYF,TGTGCCAGCAGACCTGGGGGAGGATTAAACATTCAGTACTTC
TRBV6-5,-,TRBJ1-4,TRBD1,CASSRTGTANEKLFF,TGTGCCAGCAGTCGTACGGGGACAGCTAATGAAAAACTGTTTTTT
TRBV2,-,TRBJ1-5,TRBD1,CASSEEGQGNQPQHF,TGTGCCAGCAGTGAAGAAGGACAGGGTAATCAGCCCCAGCATTTT
TRBV7-9,-,TRBJ2-3,-,CASSLDLSTDTQYF,TGTGCCAGCAGCTTAGATCTTAGCACAGATACGCAGTATTTT
TRBV7-3,-,TRBJ2-2,-,CASSLSPRAGELFF,TGTGCCAGCAGCTTGTCCCCGAGGGCCGGGGAGCTGTTTTTT
TRBV6-2/TRBV6-3,few,TRBJ1-2,-,CASSLLYGYTF,TGTGCCAGCAGCCTTCTCTATGGCTACACCTTC
TRBV4-1,-,TRBJ2-3,-,CASSLRGSSGDTQYF,TGCGCCAGCAGCCTCCGGGGGTCTTCGGGGGATACGCAGTATTTT
TRBV7-9,few,TRBJ1-5,TRBD1,CASSTTGDQPQHF,TGTGCCAGCAGCACAACAGGGGATCAGCCCCAGCATTTT
TRBV3-1/TRBV3-2,-,TRBJ1-5,-,CASSQEWGEEMGNQPQHF,TGTGCCAGCAGCCAAGAATGGGGCGAAGAGATGGGCAATCAGCCCCAGCATTTT
TRBV19,-,TRBJ1-2,TRBD1,CASSMAGGDGYTF,TGTGCCAGTAGTATGGCAGGGGGCGATGGCTACACCTTC
TRBV5-1,-,TRBJ1-5,-,CASSWEGGLGEPQHF,TGCGCCAGCAGCTGGGAGGGCGGCCTTGGGGAGCCCCAGCATTTT
TRBV11-2,-,TRBJ2-5,-,CASSLGPGRETQYF,TGTGCCAGCAGCTTAGGTCCAGGGAGGGAGACCCAGTACTTC
TRBV7-8,-,TRBJ2-5,TRBD1,CASSLYGGQGLASETQYF,TGTGCCAGCAGCTTATATGGGGGACAGGGCTTAGCAAGCGAGACCCAGTACTTC
TRBV7-3,-,TRBJ2-7,TRBD1,CASSRRQGETYEQYF,TGTGCCAGCAGCCGCCGACAGGGGGAAACCTACGAGCAGTACTTC
TRBV15,-,TRBJ2-5,-,CATSRVGGAGETQYF,TGTGCCACCAGCAGAGTAGGGGGGGCGGGAGAGACCCAGTACTTC
TRBV4-1,-,TRBJ2-1,-,CASSQGSGAYNEQFF,TGCGCCAGCAGCCAAGGGTCGGGGGCCTACAATGAGCAGTTCTTC
TRBV3-1/TRBV3-2,-,TRBJ1-6,-,CASSQGAGIASPLHF,TGTGCCAGCAGCCAAGGGGCAGGGATTGCTTCACCCCTCCACTTT
TRBV30,-,TRBJ1-5,TRBD1,CAWSGTGGKGPQHF,TGTGCCTGGAGTGGGACAGGGGGAAAAGGACCCCAGCATTTT
TRBV7-6,-,TRBJ2-3,-,CASSLLLASTDTQYF,TGTGCCAGCAGCTTATTACTAGCTAGCACAGATACGCAGTATTTT
TRBV28,once,TRBJ1-5,TRBD1,CASRQGGSQPQHF,TGTGCCAGCAGACAGGGGGGGAGTCAGCCCCAGCATTTT
TRBV27,-,TRBJ2-6,TRBD2,CASKRGAGANVLTF,TGTGCCAGCAAGCGGGGTGCTGGGGCCAACGTCCTGACTTTC
TRBV5-1,-,TRBJ2-1,-,CASSPDSRNNEQFF,TGCGCCAGCAGCCCGGACAGTCGGAACAATGAGCAGTTCTTC